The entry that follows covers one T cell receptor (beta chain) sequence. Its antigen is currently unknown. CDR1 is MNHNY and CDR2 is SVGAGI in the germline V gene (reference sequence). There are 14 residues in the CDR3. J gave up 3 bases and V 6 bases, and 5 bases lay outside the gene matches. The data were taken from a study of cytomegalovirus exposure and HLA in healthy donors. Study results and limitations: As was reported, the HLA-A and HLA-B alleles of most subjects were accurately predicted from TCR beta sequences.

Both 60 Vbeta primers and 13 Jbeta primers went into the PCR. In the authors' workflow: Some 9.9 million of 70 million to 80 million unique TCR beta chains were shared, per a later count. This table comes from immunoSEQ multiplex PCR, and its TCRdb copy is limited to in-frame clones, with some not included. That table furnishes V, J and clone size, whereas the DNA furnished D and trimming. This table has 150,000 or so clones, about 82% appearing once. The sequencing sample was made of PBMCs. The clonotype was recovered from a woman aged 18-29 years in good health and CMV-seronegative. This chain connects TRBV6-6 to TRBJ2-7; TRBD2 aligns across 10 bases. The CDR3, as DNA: TGTGCCAGCAGCCTAGCGGGAGCTTACTACGAGCAGTACTTC. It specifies CASSLAGAYYEQYF.